This is a list of T cell receptor beta chains from one sample in a study of yellow fever vaccine responses in identical twins. TCRdb re-called the RT-PCR reads through MiXCR, storing one row per CDR3 protein. The sample lists fewer than 3,000 distinct CDR3 sequences; about 80% were seen once. The source was T cells from blood (PBMCs), unsorted or a sorted subset (not recorded which), collected before or after yellow fever vaccination (not recorded which). The receptors stem from a woman under 30 who received the yellow fever vaccine. Each CDR3 is given with its conserved first and last residue. A D gene is named only where the DNA matches it firmly. Part of the rows lack a size; the others show once, few, many or a class for expanded clones.

clone size	V gene	J gene	D gene	CDR3 protein	CDR3 DNA
few	TRBV3-1	TRBJ2-1	NA	CASSQYYNEQFF	TGTGCCAGCAGCCAATACTACAATGAGCAGTTCTTC
NA	TRBV5-1	TRBJ2-1	NA	CASSLSEYNEQFF	TGCGCCAGCAGCTTGAGCGAATACAATGAGCAGTTCTTC
few	TRBV6-4	TRBJ1-4	NA	CASTDPTRLATNEKLFF	TGTGCCAGCACCGACCCGACAAGACTAGCAACTAATGAAAAACTGTTTTTT
NA	TRBV7-9	TRBJ2-1	NA	CASINLGGSYNEQFF	TGTGCCAGCATCAACCTGGGGGGCTCCTACAATGAGCAGTTCTTC
NA	TRBV12-3/TRBV12-4	TRBJ1-6	NA	CASSPRGLTPSPLHF	TGTGCCAGCAGTCCACGAGGACTGACACCTTCACCCCTCCACTTT
once	TRBV10-3	TRBJ2-1	NA	CAISTGEGNEQFF	TGTGCCATCAGTACGGGAGAGGGCAATGAGCAGTTCTTC
NA	TRBV5-6	TRBJ2-7	NA	CASSSGGPSLYEQYF	TGTGCCAGCAGTTCCGGGGGCCCTAGCCTCTACGAGCAGTACTTC
NA	TRBV11-2	TRBJ2-7	TRBD1	CASSSAGQGSYEQYF	TGTGCCAGCAGCTCGGCGGGACAGGGCTCCTACGAGCAGTACTTC
NA	TRBV7-8	TRBJ2-1	NA	CASSLSEWQFF	TGTGCCAGCAGCTTGTCTGAGTGGCAGTTCTTC
NA	TRBV4-1	TRBJ2-7	NA	CASSQEWNDRYEQYF	TGCGCCAGCAGCCAAGAGTGGAACGACCGATACGAGCAGTACTTC
NA	TRBV2	TRBJ2-5	NA	CASSEGLIIETQYF	TGTGCCAGCAGTGAAGGGTTGATAATAGAGACCCAGTACTTC
few	TRBV11-2	TRBJ1-1	TRBD1	CASSLRTGMNTEAFF	TGTGCCAGCAGCTTACGGACAGGGATGAACACTGAAGCTTTCTTT
once	TRBV20-1	TRBJ1-2	NA	CSASDGEVGYTF	TGCAGTGCTAGTGACGGGGAAGTTGGCTACACCTTC
NA	TRBV5-4	TRBJ2-3	NA	CASSLAGPLDTQYF	TGTGCCAGCAGCTTGGCGGGGCCCTTAGATACGCAGTATTTT
few	TRBV20-1	TRBJ2-6	TRBD1	CSARPGTAGSGANVLTF	TGCAGTGCTAGACCCGGGACAGCCGGCTCTGGGGCCAACGTCCTGACTTTC
NA	TRBV23-1	TRBJ1-5	NA	CASSQRWYNQPQHF	TGCGCCAGCAGTCAGCGGTGGTACAATCAGCCCCAGCATTTT
NA	TRBV7-9	TRBJ2-3	TRBD2	CASSSRLAGDHTDTQYF	TGTGCCAGCAGCTCAAGACTAGCGGGGGACCACACAGATACGCAGTATTTT
few	TRBV9	TRBJ1-1	NA	CASSPWDRGTEAFF	TGTGCCAGCAGCCCTTGGGACCGCGGTACTGAAGCTTTCTTT
NA	TRBV4-3	TRBJ2-1	TRBD1	CASSQEWDSYNEQFF	TGCGCCAGCAGCCAAGAGTGGGACAGTTACAATGAGCAGTTCTTC
NA	TRBV7-6	TRBJ2-1	NA	CASSTTGSTPPYNEQFF	TGTGCCAGCAGCACGACAGGTTCAACGCCTCCCTACAATGAGCAGTTCTTC
NA	TRBV19	TRBJ1-1	NA	CASSTWTGNTEAFF	TGTGCCAGTAGTACCTGGACGGGGAACACTGAAGCTTTCTTT
NA	TRBV5-1	TRBJ2-2	NA	CASSLEGFTGELFF	TGCGCCAGCAGCTTGGAGGGGTTCACCGGGGAGCTGTTTTTT
NA	TRBV6-5	TRBJ2-7	NA	CASSYSGDGEQYF	TGTGCCAGCAGTTACTCTGGGGACGGCGAGCAGTACTTC
NA	TRBV7-3	TRBJ2-7	TRBD1	CASSLEGQIEQYF	TGTGCCAGCAGCTTAGAGGGACAGATTGAGCAGTACTTC
NA	TRBV13	TRBJ2-5	NA	CASSLGTTFFQETQYF	TGTGCCAGCAGCTTAGGTACTACCTTCTTCCAAGAGACCCAGTACTTC
NA	TRBV10-3	TRBJ2-7	TRBD2	CAISDPRTGLAGANEQYF	TGTGCCATCAGTGACCCCCGGACTGGACTAGCGGGAGCCAACGAGCAGTACTTC
NA	TRBV7-9	TRBJ2-3	NA	CASTSNAGDTQYF	TGTGCCAGCACCTCTAATGCGGGCGATACGCAGTATTTT
NA	TRBV14	TRBJ2-7	TRBD2	CASSVTGTSYEQYF	TGTGCCAGCAGCGTTACCGGGACTAGCTACGAGCAGTACTTC
NA	TRBV7-2	TRBJ2-3	NA	CASSLADTDAQYF	TGTGCCAGCAGCTTAGCTGACACAGATGCGCAGTATTTT
NA	TRBV11-3	TRBJ2-7	NA	CASSLQGASYEQYF	TGTGCCAGCAGCTTACAGGGTGCTTCCTACGAGCAGTACTTC
NA	TRBV5-6	TRBJ2-1	NA	CASSSDRGLYNEQFF	TGTGCCAGCAGCTCTGACAGAGGCTTGTACAATGAGCAGTTCTTC
NA	TRBV10-3	TRBJ2-7	TRBD2	CAIALAGAHEQYF	TGTGCCATCGCCCTAGCGGGAGCCCACGAGCAGTACTTC
NA	TRBV5-4	TRBJ2-7	NA	CASSTYSYEQYF	TGTGCCAGCAGCACTTACTCCTACGAGCAGTACTTC
NA	TRBV7-9	TRBJ1-5	TRBD1	CASSPADRAGQPQHF	TGTGCCAGCAGCCCCGCGGACAGGGCGGGACAGCCCCAGCATTTT
NA	TRBV11-3	TRBJ2-1	NA	CASSSPIDGSSYNEQFF	TGTGCCAGCAGCTCGCCAATCGACGGGAGCTCCTACAATGAGCAGTTCTTC
NA	TRBV5-4	TRBJ2-7	TRBD1	CASSLAGTGGDEQYF	TGTGCCAGCAGCTTGGCCGGGACAGGGGGCGACGAGCAGTACTTC
NA	TRBV4-3	TRBJ2-3	TRBD2	CASSQDFSGSTDTQYF	TGCGCCAGCAGCCAAGACTTTAGCGGGAGTACAGATACGCAGTATTTT
NA	TRBV5-1	TRBJ2-3	NA	CASSLGQAGTDTQYF	TGCGCCAGCAGCTTGGGACAGGCTGGCACAGATACGCAGTATTTT
NA	TRBV7-2	TRBJ2-2	NA	CASSLGPGGELFF	TGTGCCAGCAGCTTAGGCCCGGGGGGGGAGCTGTTTTTT
NA	TRBV11-3	TRBJ2-2	NA	CASSQSRETGELFF	TGTGCCAGCAGCCAATCCAGGGAAACCGGGGAGCTGTTTTTT
NA	TRBV12-3/TRBV12-4	TRBJ2-7	NA	CASSRGTYEQYF	TGTGCCAGCAGTCGAGGGACGTACGAGCAGTACTTC
NA	TRBV7-3	TRBJ2-1	NA	CASSLKVRDEQFF	TGTGCCAGCAGCTTAAAAGTTAGGGATGAGCAGTTCTTC
NA	TRBV20-1	TRBJ1-1	NA	CSARDRVTEAFF	TGCAGTGCTAGAGATCGCGTCACTGAAGCTTTCTTT
large	TRBV6-1	TRBJ2-1	NA	CALGGSYNEQFF	TGTGCCCTGGGGGGCTCCTACAATGAGCAGTTCTTC
few	TRBV7-6	TRBJ2-1	NA	CASSLAGDYNEQFF	TGTGCCAGCAGCTTAGCGGGGGATTACAATGAGCAGTTCTTC
NA	TRBV11-1	TRBJ2-2	TRBD2	CASSLLAGEAGELFF	TGTGCCAGCAGCTTATTAGCGGGAGAAGCCGGGGAGCTGTTTTTT
NA	TRBV7-3	TRBJ1-6	NA	CASSEIRDSPLHF	TGTGCCAGCAGCGAAATCCGTGATTCACCCCTCCACTTT
NA	TRBV11-1	TRBJ1-5	NA	CASSLGGQPQHF	TGTGCCAGCAGCTTAGGAGGGCAGCCCCAGCATTTT